The 13 T cell receptor beta chains given below trace back to one sample, sequenced in a study of blood T cell repertoires in COVID-19. Assay: immunoSEQ multiplex PCR; the TCRdb copy retains only in-frame clones and omits some. The data contain around 130,000 clones, roughly 84% of them singletons. Input material: peripheral blood. These receptors all come from a man in his sixties with acute or convalescent COVID-19.

This clone was recorded only once. The V call is TRBV4-2, the J call TRBJ2-1; 12 nucleotides agree with TRBD2. V shed 4 bases and J 4 bases; nucleotides not matched to a gene: 11. The CDR3 loop spans 18 amino acids. Per the germline V gene, CDR1 is LGHNA and CDR2 is YNFKEQ. CDR3 DNA sequence: TGTGCCAGCAGCCGCCGGACTAGCGGGAAGGCCGTTTACAATGAGCAGTTCTTC. Protein product: CASSRRTSGKAVYNEQFF.

V and J are TRBV9 and TRBJ2-1, with 7 bases aligning to TRBD2. There are 15 residues in the CDR3. The germline V gene encodes CDR1 SGDLS and CDR2 YYNGEE. With 3 bases clipped from V and 5 bases from J, the junction kept 8 bases outside the gene matches. The CDR3 DNA sequence: TGTGCCAGCAGCGCCGCCGGACTAGGGGACAATGAGCAGTTCTTC. Encoded protein: CASSAAGLGDNEQFF. Full variable domain (remainder filled in from reference TRBV9 and TRBJ2-1): DSGVTQTPKHLITATGQRVTLRCSPRSGDLSVYWYQQSLDQGLQFLIQYYNGEERAKGNILERFSAQQFPDLHSELNLSSLELGDSALYFCASSAAGLGDNEQFFGPGTRLTVL.

The chain has TRBV6-4 and TRBJ1-6; 9 bases are a match to TRBD1. This CDR3 contains 15 residues. The germline gives CDR1 MRHNA, CDR2 SNTAGT. Trimming at V came to 5 bases and at J to 10 bases, leaving 9 bases not matched to a gene. This chain's CDR3 is CASSPSTGGESPLHF. In nucleotides, the CDR3 is TGTGCCAGCAGTCCCTCGACAGGGGGAGAGTCACCCCTCCACTTT.

In this sample, this clone turned up once. The chain couples TRBV5-3 to TRBJ2-3, with TRBD2 as a possible D gene (5 bases). TRBV5-3 is annotated as an ORF whose role is uncertain. The ends were cut back, 7 bases at V and 4 bases at J, with 19 bases in the middle. CDR3 length: 15 amino acids. The CDR3 nucleotides read TGTGCCAGAGGGGTGGAGCGGCTAAGAGCAGATACGCAGTATTTT. Its protein is CARGVERLRADTQYF.

The chain is built from TRBV24-1 and TRBJ1-2, with no clear D. The CDR3 covers 16 residues. V was cut by 2 bases and J by 1 base, with 13 bases left in between. Per germline, CDR1 KGHDR and CDR2 SFDVKD. The CDR3 loop is CATSDSDPQVNYGYTF. The CDR3 nucleotides read TGTGCCACCAGTGATTCAGATCCCCAGGTTAACTATGGCTACACCTTC.

The chain couples TRBV5-1 to TRBJ2-7; maybe TRBD2 (6 bases). CDR1 SGHRS and CDR2 YFSETQ come from the germline V gene. The V end was cut by 4 bases, the J end by 1 base, with 18 bases between. CDR3 size: 16 residues. The CDR3 region is CASSPEGRGLSYEQYF. CDR3 DNA: TGCGCCAGCAGCCCGGAGGGACGGGGCCTATCCTACGAGCAGTACTTC. Using reference TRBV5-1 and TRBJ2-7 for the parts outside the CDR3, the full variable domain is KAGVTQTPRYLIKTRGQQVTLSCSPISGHRSVSWYQQTPGQGLQFLFEYFSETQRNKGNFPGRFSGRQFSNSRSEMNVSTLELGDSALYLCASSPEGRGLSYEQYFGPGTRLTVT.

The chain has TRBV2 and TRBJ1-1; D gene ambiguous. CDR3 length: 14 amino acids. V was cut by 3 bases and J by 3 bases, with 11 bases left in between. CDR1 is SNHLY and CDR2 is FYNNEI in the germline V gene. Here the CDR3 reads CASSERQIYTEAFF. DNA for the CDR3: TGTGCCAGCAGTGAGCGGCAGATCTACACTGAAGCTTTCTTT. The entire variable domain, with the rest obtained from reference TRBV2 and TRBJ1-1, is as follows: EPEVTQTPSHQVTQMGQEVILRCVPISNHLYFYWYRQILGQKVEFLVSFYNNEISEKSEIFDDQFSVERPDGSNFTLKIRSTKLEDSAMYFCASSERQIYTEAFFGQGTRLTVV.

Only one count was recorded for this clone. The rearrangement uses TRBV29-1 and TRBJ1-4; D possibly corresponds to TRBD1 (6 bases). The CDR3 runs 13 residues. Trimming stripped 7 bases from V and 4 bases from J, with 13 bases between. From germline, CDR1 is SQVTM and CDR2 ANQGSEA. This chain's CDR3 is CSAHEGVNEKLFF. The CDR3 DNA sequence: TGCAGCGCCCATGAGGGGGTTAATGAAAAACTGTTTTTT.

CDR3 coding DNA: TGTGCCAGCAGACCAGCCACAGGGACAGAGACCCAGTACTTC. Translated, it gives CASRPATGTETQYF. The chain combines TRBV6-5 with TRBJ2-5; perhaps TRBD1 as D (6 bases). Trimming stripped 6 bases from V and 4 bases from J, with 15 bases between. CDR1 is MNHEY, CDR2 SVGAGI, per germline. The CDR3 contains 14 residues.

V is TRBV11-2 and J is TRBJ1-2; weak D call: TRBD1 (5 bases). V was clipped by 2 bases and J by 5 bases, with 12 bases between them. Per germline, CDR1 SGHAT and CDR2 FQNNGV. This CDR3 is 14 amino acids long. Here the CDR3 reads CASSLNAGGYGYTF. The CDR3 DNA sequence: TGTGCCAGCAGCTTAAATGCGGGGGGGTATGGCTACACCTTC.

This clone has only one observation. The V and J genes are TRBV10-3 and TRBJ2-1; 9 nucleotides match TRBD1. The CDR3 consists of 17 residues. The germline V gene encodes CDR1 ENHRY and CDR2 SYGVKD. The V and J ends lost 5 bases and 0 bases, in that order; junction bases with no gene match: 8. CDR3 coding DNA: TGTGCCATCAGTCCCCTGGGACAGGGCTTCTCCTACAATGAGCAGTTCTTC. Its protein is CAISPLGQGFSYNEQFF.

This clone was recorded once. The chain uses TRBV5-4 and TRBJ2-2; 10 bases match TRBD2. In germline, CDR1 is SGHNT, CDR2 YYREEE (reference sequence). The CDR3 spans 16 residues. The V segment lost 2 bases and the J segment 2 bases; nucleotides outside the gene matches: 3. CDR3 in amino acids: CASSFWTSGNTGELFF. The CDR3, as DNA: TGTGCCAGCAGCTTCTGGACTAGCGGTAACACCGGGGAGCTGTTTTTT.

The chain joins TRBV12-5 to TRBJ1-2; D might be TRBD1 (6 bases). Between the trimmed V and J ends, which lost 6 bases and 3 bases, there was a span of 20 bases. This CDR3 is built from 16 residues. Germline CDR1 LGHNT, CDR2 FRNRAP. CDR3 nucleotides: TGTGCTAGTGGAGACCCAACAGGGCACGGGTACTATGGCTACACCTTC. Translating gives CASGDPTGHGYYGYTF.